The TCR beta chain under discussion was sequenced for a study of OX40 agonist ivuxolimab in advanced cancers. Study-level background: Partial responses were recorded for three patients, including one with hepatocellular carcinoma and two with cutaneous melanoma. Whole-study results and caveats: Relative to CD4+, CD8+ T cells held more expanded clones on average. With doses of 0.1-3.0 mg/kg, partial responders showed among the lowest clonal expansion. The antigen specificity of the peripheral T cells (those that were expanded) was not determined.

As to this clone: What it binds is not known.

Generated by immunoSEQ multiplex PCR, the TCRdb table keeps only in-frame clones and is missing some. The table includes 70,000 or so clones, about 90% detected once. The CDR3 consists of 19 residues. Trimming took 1 base from V and 0 from J; bases not matched to a gene: 9. Germline V gene lookup returns CDR1 LNHNV and CDR2 YYDKDF (reference sequence). The V gene is TRBV15, the J gene TRBJ2-1; TRBD2 aligns across 10 bases. Source: CD4+ or CD8+ T cells sorted from blood, taken in a trial of the OX40 agonist ivuxolimab. The clonotype originates from an adult with an advanced solid tumor such as melanoma, head and neck, liver or kidney cancer. The DNA of the CDR3 is TGTGCCACCAGCAGAGCCCCAGCGGGAGGGCCGAGCTCCTACAATGAGCAGTTCTTC. Protein product: CATSRAPAGGPSSYNEQFF.